The 12 T cell receptor beta chains below all came from one sample that was sequenced in a study of blood T cell repertoires in COVID-19. The repertoire was sequenced with immunoSEQ multiplex PCR; TCRdb's copy has only in-frame clones and lacks some. This table has 150,000 to 200,000 clones, 90% appearing once. The sample was peripheral blood. Every receptor here comes from a middle-aged man with acute or convalescent COVID-19.

V gene TRBV12-5 combines with J gene TRBJ1-2; the match to TRBD1 covers 7 bases. This CDR3 has 14 residues. V was pared by 6 bases and J by 8 bases, with 12 bases of the junction left unmatched. Germline CDR1 reads LGHNT; CDR2 reads FRNRAP. CDR3 protein: CASGYSGTVVGYTF. CDR3 coding DNA: TGTGCTAGTGGATATTCCGGGACAGTCGTCGGCTACACCTTC.

The rearrangement joins TRBV7-9 to TRBJ2-1, with D maybe TRBD2 (6 bases). Germline CDR1 and CDR2: SEHNR and FQNEAQ (reference sequence). The CDR3 length is 16 residues. V was clipped by 1 base and J by 5 bases, with 15 bases between them. The CDR3 bases are TGTGCCAGCAGCTTAGTTCGGGGACTGGGTGACAATGAGCAGTTCTTC. Translating it yields CASSLVRGLGDNEQFF.

This chain joins TRBV14 and TRBJ2-2; 13 bases match TRBD2. The V segment lost 3 bases and the J segment 4 bases; nucleotides outside the gene matches: 2. The CDR3 has 16 amino acids. Per the germline V gene, CDR1 is SGHDN and CDR2 is FVKESK. The CDR3 DNA is TGTGCCAGCAGCCAGACTAGCGGGGGGTTCACCGGGGAGCTGTTTTTT. Protein sequence: CASSQTSGGFTGELFF.

CDR3 region: CASSLDGRMNTEAFF. The CDR3 coding sequence is TGTGCCAGCAGTTTAGATGGCAGGATGAACACTGAAGCTTTCTTT. The chain links TRBV28 to TRBJ1-1; D is undetermined. Germline V CDR1 and CDR2: MDHEN, SYDVKM. The CDR3 contains 15 residues. Trimming took off 2 bases at V and 0 bases at J, with 10 bases between the two ends.

This rearrangement joins TRBV5-4 to TRBJ1-3; tentatively, D is TRBD1 (6 bases). The CDR3 consists of 15 residues. Germline V gives CDR1 SGHNT, CDR2 YYREEE (reference sequence). V lost 3 bases to trimming and J lost 2 bases, with 12 bases between them. The CDR3 DNA is TGTGCCAGCAGCTCGGAAACAGGGACTGGAAACACCATATATTTT. Encoded protein: CASSSETGTGNTIYF. Using reference TRBV5-4 and TRBJ1-3 for the parts outside the CDR3, the full variable domain is ETGVTQSPTHLIKTRGQQVTLRCSSQSGHNTVSWYQQALGQGPQFIFQYYREEENGRGNFPPRFSGLQFPNYSSELNVNALELDDSALYLCASSSETGTGNTIYFGEGSWLTVV.

The sample holds one count of this clone. DNA of the CDR3: TGTGCCAGCAGCGTATCCCCCGTATCCCCCGAGCAGTACTTC. Translation: CASSVSPVSPEQYF. The chain recombines TRBV9 with TRBJ2-7; no reliable D call. Per the germline V gene, CDR1 is SGDLS and CDR2 is YYNGEE. V was shortened by 1 base and J by 6 bases, with 14 bases between the two germline ends. This CDR3 has 14 residues.

The genes are TRBV6-2 or TRBV6-3 and TRBJ2-3, with TRBD2 identical over 7 bases. This CDR3 spans 15 amino acids. The J segment lost 0 bases and the V segment lost 5 bases, leaving 5 bases of the junction unmatched. The germline V gene has CDR1 MNHEY and CDR2 SVGEGT. The CDR3 DNA is TGTGCCAGCAGTGTTAGCGGGTCTAGCACAGATACGCAGTATTTT. Its translation is CASSVSGSSTDTQYF.

The CDR3 bases are TGTGCCAGCAGCACAGAAGCAGGGGCACTCTCACCTGGGGCCAACGTCCTGACTTTC. This translates into CASSTEAGALSPGANVLTF. The chain links TRBV7-3 to TRBJ2-6; D is perhaps TRBD1 (6 bases). Trimming took 5 bases from V and 2 from J, leaving 22 bases between them. Germline V gene sequence: CDR1 SGHTA, CDR2 FQGTGA. CDR3 length equals 19 residues.

This clone was picked up one time. The chain combines TRBV7-6 with TRBJ2-3, with TRBD2 identical over 8 bases. This CDR3 is 14 amino acids long. J was trimmed by 6 bases and V by 7 bases; bases with no gene match: 9. The germline V gene has CDR1 SGHVS and CDR2 FNYEAQ. CDR3 nucleotide sequence: TGTGCCAGCACCCCCCGACTAGCGACGGATACGCAGTATTTT. Translating gives CASTPRLATDTQYF.

This clone was detected only a few times. The rearrangement links TRBV5-5 to TRBJ1-3, with 8 bases fitting TRBD1. J was trimmed by 0 bases and V by 0 bases; bases with no gene match: 11. Germline CDR1 reads SGHKS; CDR2 reads YYEKEE (reference sequence). The CDR3 is 19 residues long. CDR3 nucleotide sequence: TGTGCCAGCAGCTTGGGGACAGGGTTCGGTTTCACCTCTGGAAACACCATATATTTT. Translation gives CASSLGTGFGFTSGNTIYF.

This sequence joins TRBV7-2 and TRBJ1-2, with no clear D. Looked up from germline, CDR1 is SGHTA and CDR2 is FQGNSA. The CDR3 consists of 13 residues. The germline V and J ends were trimmed by 5 bases and 4 bases, with 11 bases remaining between them. CDR3 coding DNA: TGTGCCAGCAGCCCCAGCGAATTCTATGGCTACACCTTC. Translation: CASSPSEFYGYTF.

The genes are TRBV6-2 or TRBV6-3 and TRBJ2-1, with 7 bases aligning to TRBD2. The trim removed 5 bases at V and 13 bases at J, leaving 17 bases unmatched. Per germline, CDR1 MNHEY and CDR2 SVGEGT. This CDR3 has 15 amino acids. The CDR3 region has the DNA TGTGCCAGCAGTCCCTTGGGGGGGGGTACGGGAACACAGTTCTTC. Translating it yields CASSPLGGGTGTQFF.